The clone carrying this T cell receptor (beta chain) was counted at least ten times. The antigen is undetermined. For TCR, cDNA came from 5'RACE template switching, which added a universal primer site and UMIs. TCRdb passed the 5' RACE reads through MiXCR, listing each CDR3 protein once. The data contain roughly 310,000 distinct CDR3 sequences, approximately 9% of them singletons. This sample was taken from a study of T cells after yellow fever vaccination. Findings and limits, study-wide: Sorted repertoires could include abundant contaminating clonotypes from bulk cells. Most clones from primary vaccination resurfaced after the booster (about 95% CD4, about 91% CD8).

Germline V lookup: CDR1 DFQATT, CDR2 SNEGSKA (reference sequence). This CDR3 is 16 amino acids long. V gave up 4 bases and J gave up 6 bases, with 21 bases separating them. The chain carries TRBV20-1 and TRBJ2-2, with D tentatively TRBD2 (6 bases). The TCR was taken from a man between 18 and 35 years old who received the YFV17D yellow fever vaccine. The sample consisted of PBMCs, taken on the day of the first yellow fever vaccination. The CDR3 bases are TGCAGTGCTAAGAGCCGGGACTCCAACGTTCCCGGGGAGCTGTTTTTT. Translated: CSAKSRDSNVPGELFF.